This T cell receptor beta chain is from a study of human T cells and chemical hapten exposure. This clonotype was counted a single time. Its antigen is not identified. Study-level findings and limits: TCRs above 1 in 1000 frequency stayed constant with DPC sensitization.

Germline trimming cut 6 bases from V and 5 bases from J; bases unmatched to any gene: 11. The CDR3 runs 15 residues. Germline lookup yields CDR1 MDHEN and CDR2 SYDVKM. The library tagged individual cDNA molecules with unique molecular identifiers. Authors' processing steps: Per-sample TCR counts ranged from roughly 23,224 to 750,000, median around 100,000. Each CDR3 protein is one row after TCRdb ran MiXCR on the RACE reads. The V and J calls and clone size come from TCRdb's table, not from the authors' own analysis. Of roughly 71,000 distinct CDR3 sequences listed, about 5.7% are singletons. The time point is: healthy volunteer bleed at 6 weeks. Someone pulled total RNA out of unfractionated whole blood.

The V gene is TRBV28, the J gene TRBJ1-2; 8 bases agree with TRBD1. The source material was whole blood. The source of this sequence is a female donor in good health. Some clones in this sample may be carry-over from other donors' samples. The chain's CDR3 is CASRLARGLGYGYTF. DNA of the CDR3: TGTGCCAGCAGGTTGGCCAGGGGGCTAGGGTATGGCTACACCTTC.